This entry describes one TCR beta chain. Per the authors' pipeline: Amplification of reference gene primers was used by the study to estimate nucleated cell counts. This table comes from immunoSEQ multiplex PCR, and its TCRdb copy is limited to in-frame clones, with some not included. V and J calls plus clone size are reproduced from that table; the DNA served to infer D and trimming. The sample includes 150,000 to 200,000 clones, around 85% of them seen just once. The CDR3 sequence is 14 residues long. V gave up 3 bases and J gave up 6 bases; unmatched junction bases: 7. Germline V gene sequence: CDR1 DFQATT, CDR2 SNEGSKA (reference sequence). The record originates from a study of blood T cell repertoires in COVID-19. In the study overall: Samples came from the United States, Italy and Spain, spanning acute and convalescent COVID-19.

The sequence was collected from an elderly woman with acute or convalescent COVID-19. V gene TRBV20-1 combines with J gene TRBJ2-2; the match to TRBD1 covers 7 bases. The sample consisted of peripheral blood. CDR3 coding DNA: TGCAGTGCTAGTAGTAGGGGGCGCGCCGGGGAGCTGTTTTTT. It translates to CSASSRGRAGELFF.